The clone carrying this TCR beta chain has a handful of counts. Its antigen is as yet unknown. The assay was immunoSEQ multiplex PCR, and TCRdb's table has in-frame clones only and misses some. This sample yields some 120,000 clones, of which 75% to 90% are seen a single time; around 10% belongs to the top ten. Germline V gene lookup returns CDR1 SQVTM and CDR2 ANQGSEA. The V and J ends lost 5 bases and 0 bases respectively, with 10 bases between them. This CDR3 comprises 14 residues. The data originate from a study of T cell responses to AZD1222 COVID-19 vaccine. Overall study findings and caveats: Most donors were white British, females outnumbered males, and clonal diversity was possibly underestimated. Repertoires were obtained only post-peak T cell response. There were vaccine-associated CD4 TCRs across spike, dominant at 160-218 and 743-854.

The source of this sequence is an adult in good health. The sample consisted of peripheral blood, taken on day 0 of MenACWY control vaccination. The V and J genes are TRBV29-1 and TRBJ2-2; no definite D call. This CDR3 is CSVWTLANTGELFF. CDR3 in DNA: TGCAGCGTTTGGACGCTTGCGAACACCGGGGAGCTGTTTTTT.